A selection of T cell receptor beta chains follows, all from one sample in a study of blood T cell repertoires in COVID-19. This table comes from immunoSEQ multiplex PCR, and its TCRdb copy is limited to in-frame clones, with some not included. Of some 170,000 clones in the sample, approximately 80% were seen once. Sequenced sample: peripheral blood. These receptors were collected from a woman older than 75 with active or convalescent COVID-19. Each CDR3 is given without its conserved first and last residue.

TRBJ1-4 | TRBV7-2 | ASSRSGGYEKLF
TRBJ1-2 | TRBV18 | ASSTGVNYGYT
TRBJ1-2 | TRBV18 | ASSPPVGSGFYGYT
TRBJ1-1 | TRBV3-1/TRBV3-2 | ASSQEVTGGTEAF
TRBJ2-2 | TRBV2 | ASSVNRGGSGELF
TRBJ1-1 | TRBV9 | ASSPRTDTEAF
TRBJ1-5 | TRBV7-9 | ASSPDGGAGQPQH
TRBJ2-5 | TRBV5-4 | ASSFSHGGGTQY
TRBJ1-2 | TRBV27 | ASSSPDGDYT
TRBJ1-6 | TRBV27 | ASSLKGGSYNSPLH
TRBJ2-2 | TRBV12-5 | ASHLTGDLTGELF
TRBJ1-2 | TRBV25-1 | ASSETGDGGYGYT
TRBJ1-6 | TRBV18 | ASSPRGAGNSSPLH
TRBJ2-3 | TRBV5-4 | ASSYPGGNGREY
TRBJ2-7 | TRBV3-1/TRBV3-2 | ASSQTSYEQY
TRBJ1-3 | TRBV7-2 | ASSAQGRAGNTIY
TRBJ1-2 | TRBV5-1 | ASSAGTGGDGYT
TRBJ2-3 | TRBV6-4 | ASSARAGVTDTQY
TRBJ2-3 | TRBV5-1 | ASRRDTTDTQY
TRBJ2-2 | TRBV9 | ASSARLQGGGTGELF
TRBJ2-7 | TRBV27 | ASSGTGNYEQY
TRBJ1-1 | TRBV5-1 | ASSFGKTGTHLNTEAF
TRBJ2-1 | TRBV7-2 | ASSLGASGSNEQF
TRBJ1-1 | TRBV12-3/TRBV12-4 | ASSRGNTEAF
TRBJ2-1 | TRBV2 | ASRAGTSEKNEQF
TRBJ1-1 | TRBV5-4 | ASSLSRNTEAF
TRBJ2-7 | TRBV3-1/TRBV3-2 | ASSHPPCNSSYEQY
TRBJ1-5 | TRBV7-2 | ASSFSPTGGRQPQH
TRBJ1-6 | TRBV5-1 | ASSSPDSNSPLH
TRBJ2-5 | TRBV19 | ASTPPGAGGRETQY
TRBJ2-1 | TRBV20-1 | SASYPSGGTNEQF
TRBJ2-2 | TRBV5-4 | ASSLGQGVPGELF
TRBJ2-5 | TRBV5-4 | ASHTLGLAGETQY
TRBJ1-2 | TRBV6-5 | ASTDSYGYT
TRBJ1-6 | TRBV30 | AWSRFPESSYNSPLH
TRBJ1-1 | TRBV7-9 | ASSWGQSNTEAF
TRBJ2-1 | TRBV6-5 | ASKDGGVVDEQF
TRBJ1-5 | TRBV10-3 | AISEGGGPDQPQH
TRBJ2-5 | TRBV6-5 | ASAGHPGETQY
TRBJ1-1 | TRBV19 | ASSGRLGQPNTEAF
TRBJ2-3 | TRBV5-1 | ASSSYSGANTDTQY
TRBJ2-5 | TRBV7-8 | ASLLQGGSETQY
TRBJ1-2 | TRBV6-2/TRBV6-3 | ASSYQGNGGYT
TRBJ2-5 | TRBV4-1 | ASSQESGRETQY
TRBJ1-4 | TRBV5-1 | ASRTGTTNEKLF
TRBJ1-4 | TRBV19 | ASSQRATNEKLF
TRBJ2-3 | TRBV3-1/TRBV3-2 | ASSQGTGHTDTQY
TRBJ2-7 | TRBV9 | ASSVDGGFGYEQY
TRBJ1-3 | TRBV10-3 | ATEGDSTFLNTIY
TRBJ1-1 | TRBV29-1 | SATPRSMNTEAF
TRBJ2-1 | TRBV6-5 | ASRTGTAYNEQF
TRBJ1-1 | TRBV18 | ASSQEGGTEAF
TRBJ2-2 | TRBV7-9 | ASSITRGFTGELF
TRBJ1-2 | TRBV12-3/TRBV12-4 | ASSHAPSGGYT
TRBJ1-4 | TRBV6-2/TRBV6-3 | ASSLLDSSTNEKLF